This T cell receptor (beta chain) was retrieved from a study of T cell responses to AZD1222 COVID-19 vaccine. Only in-frame clones appear in the TCRdb table, and some are missing; sequencing was by immunoSEQ multiplex PCR. The table includes 180,000 or so clones, about 86% detected once. This CDR3 comprises 15 residues. Germline V CDR1 and CDR2: SGHRS, YFSETQ. V was pared by 4 bases and J by 2 bases, with 16 bases between. The sequence came from an adult in good health. The chain has TRBV5-1 and TRBJ2-7, with D perhaps given as TRBD1 or TRBD2 (5 bases each). The material sequenced was peripheral blood, taken on day 0 of AZD1222 vaccination. For the CDR3, the DNA is TGCGCCAGCAGCCCCCGGGACGCAGGAACCTACGAGCAGTACTTC. Its translation: CASSPRDAGTYEQYF.